This TCR beta chain comes out of a study of T cells after yellow fever vaccination. TCRdb independently ran MiXCR on the 5' RACE reads; one entry per CDR3 protein. The sample lists some 200,000 distinct CDR3 sequences; around 3.1% were seen once. In germline, CDR1 is SGHNT, CDR2 YYREEE (reference sequence). V lost 0 bases and J lost 0, with 6 bases in between. The CDR3 loop spans 14 amino acids. The TCR was taken from a young man who received the YFV17D yellow fever vaccine. Sample: CD4+ T cells sorted from PBMCs, taken 10 days after the yellow fever booster vaccination. The V and J genes are TRBV5-4 and TRBJ2-5; D gene unclear. The CDR3 DNA is TGTGCCAGCAGCTTGGAGAAATACCAAGAGACCCAGTACTTC. Its translation is CASSLEKYQETQYF. The full variable domain, completed using reference TRBV5-4 and TRBJ2-5, is ETGVTQSPTHLIKTRGQQVTLRCSSQSGHNTVSWYQQALGQGPQFIFQYYREEENGRGNFPPRFSGLQFPNYSSELNVNALELDDSALYLCASSLEKYQETQYFGPGTRLLVL.